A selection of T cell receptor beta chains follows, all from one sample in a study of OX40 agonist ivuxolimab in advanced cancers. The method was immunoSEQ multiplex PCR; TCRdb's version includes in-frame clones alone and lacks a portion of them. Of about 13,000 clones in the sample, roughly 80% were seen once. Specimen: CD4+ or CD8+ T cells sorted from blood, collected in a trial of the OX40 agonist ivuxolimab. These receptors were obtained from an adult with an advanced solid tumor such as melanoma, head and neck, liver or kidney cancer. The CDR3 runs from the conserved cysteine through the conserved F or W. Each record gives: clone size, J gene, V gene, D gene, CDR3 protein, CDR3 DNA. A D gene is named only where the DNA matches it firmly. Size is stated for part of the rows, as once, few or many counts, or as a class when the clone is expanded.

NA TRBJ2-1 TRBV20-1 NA CSAWGDVEQFF TGCAGTGCCTGGGGGGACGTTGAGCAGTTCTTC
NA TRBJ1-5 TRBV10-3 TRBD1 CAIGGQGADQPQHF TGTGCCATCGGGGGACAGGGGGCGGATCAGCCCCAGCATTTT
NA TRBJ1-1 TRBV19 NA CASSLGLGTEAFF TGTGCCAGTAGTCTGGGGCTTGGGACTGAAGCTTTCTTT
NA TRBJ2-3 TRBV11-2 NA CASSLDLDTVADTQYF TGTGCCAGCAGCTTAGATCTTGATACCGTTGCAGATACGCAGTATTTT
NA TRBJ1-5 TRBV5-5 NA CASSRTGIREPQHF TGTGCCAGCAGCCGCACAGGGATCAGGGAGCCCCAGCATTTT
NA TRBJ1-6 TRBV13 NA CASNEGAGFNSPLHF TGTGCCAGCAATGAAGGGGCAGGCTTCAATTCACCCCTCCACTTT
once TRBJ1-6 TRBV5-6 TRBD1 CASSFGTGGWSPLHF TGTGCCAGCAGCTTCGGGACAGGGGGCTGGTCACCCCTCCACTTT
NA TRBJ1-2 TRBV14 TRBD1 CASSQDSDGGGSGYTF TGTGCCAGCAGCCAAGATTCAGACGGAGGGGGCAGTGGCTACACCTTC
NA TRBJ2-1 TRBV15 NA CATSRARVLRDEQFF TGTGCCACCAGCAGAGCCAGGGTTTTGAGGGATGAGCAGTTCTTC
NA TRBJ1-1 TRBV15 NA CATSSRTANTEAFF TGTGCCACCAGCTCCCGGACCGCGAACACTGAAGCTTTCTTT
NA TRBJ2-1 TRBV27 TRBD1 CASSPTGGAGSNEQFF TGTGCCAGCAGTCCGACAGGGGGCGCGGGATCCAATGAGCAGTTCTTC
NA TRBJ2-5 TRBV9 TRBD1 CASSVSGTGGGETQYF TGTGCCAGCAGCGTCTCCGGGACAGGGGGCGGCGAGACCCAGTACTTC
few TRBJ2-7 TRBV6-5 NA CASSYTGPYEQYF TGTGCCAGCAGTTACACTGGCCCCTACGAGCAGTACTTC
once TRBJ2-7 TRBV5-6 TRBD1 CASSAGQAPYEQYF TGTGCCAGCAGCGCTGGACAGGCGCCCTACGAGCAGTACTTC
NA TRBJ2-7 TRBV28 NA CASSLGGTEQYF TGTGCCAGCAGCCTCGGGGGTACCGAGCAGTACTTC
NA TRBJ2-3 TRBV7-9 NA CASSPVGGTTDTQYF TGTGCCAGCAGCCCGGTAGGGGGGACCACAGATACGCAGTATTTT
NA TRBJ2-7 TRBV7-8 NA CASSPDLRGLREQYF TGTGCCAGCAGCCCTGACCTGAGGGGCCTTCGCGAGCAGTACTTC
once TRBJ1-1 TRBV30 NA CAWSESRGAFF TGTGCCTGGAGTGAATCAAGGGGAGCTTTCTTT
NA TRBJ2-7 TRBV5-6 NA CASSMAGSYEQYF TGTGCCAGCAGTATGGCAGGTTCCTACGAGCAGTACTTC
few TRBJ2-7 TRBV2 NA CAGRGVMSYEQYF TGTGCCGGCAGAGGGGTAATGTCCTACGAGCAGTACTTC
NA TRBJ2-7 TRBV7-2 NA CASSLLSFLYEQYF TGTGCCAGCAGCTTACTCTCATTTTTGTACGAGCAGTACTTC
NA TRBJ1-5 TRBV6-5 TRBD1 CASSSGTGGHQPQHF TGTGCCAGCAGTTCCGGGACAGGGGGCCATCAGCCCCAGCATTTT
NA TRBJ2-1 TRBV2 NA CASSERSGNEQFF TGTGCCAGCAGTGAAAGGTCCGGGAATGAGCAGTTCTTC
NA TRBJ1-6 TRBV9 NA CASSVEGSLISSPLHF TGTGCCAGCAGCGTAGAAGGGTCCCTAATTAGTTCACCCCTCCACTTT
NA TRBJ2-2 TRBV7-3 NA CASSEGLYTGELFF TGTGCCAGCAGCGAGGGACTTTACACCGGGGAGCTGTTTTTT
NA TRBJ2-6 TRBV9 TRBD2 CASSVRLAAGANVLTF TGTGCCAGCAGCGTTAGACTAGCGGCGGGGGCCAACGTCCTGACTTTC
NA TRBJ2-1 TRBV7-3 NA CASSLYYYNEQFF TGTGCCAGCAGCTTGTACTACTACAATGAGCAGTTCTTC
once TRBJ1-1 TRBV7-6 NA CASSVGPEGPEAFF TGTGCCAGCAGCGTCGGCCCCGAGGGTCCTGAAGCTTTCTTT
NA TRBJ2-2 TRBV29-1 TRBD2 CSVRGEAVTGELFF TGCAGCGTCCGGGGGGAGGCGGTCACCGGGGAGCTGTTTTTT
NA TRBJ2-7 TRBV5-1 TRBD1 CASSLAGGTGDHEQYF TGCGCCAGCAGCTTGGCCGGCGGGACAGGGGACCACGAGCAGTACTTC
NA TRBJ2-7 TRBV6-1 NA CASSEAASVSYEQYF TGTGCCAGCAGTGAAGCGGCTAGCGTCTCCTACGAGCAGTACTTC
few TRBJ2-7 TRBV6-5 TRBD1 CASRVLDREPYEQYF TGTGCCAGCAGGGTTTTGGACAGGGAACCCTACGAGCAGTACTTC
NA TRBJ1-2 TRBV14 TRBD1 CASSQGQGQARNGYTF TGTGCCAGCAGCCAAGGACAGGGACAGGCTCGCAATGGCTACACCTTC
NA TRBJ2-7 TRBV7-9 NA CASSLEGRAYEQYF TGTGCCAGCAGCTTAGAGGGCAGGGCCTACGAGCAGTACTTC
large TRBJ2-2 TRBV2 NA CASSVRGLWGTGELFF TGTGCCAGCAGTGTCCGGGGACTTTGGGGGACCGGGGAGCTGTTTTTT
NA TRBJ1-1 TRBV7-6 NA CASSPYGGTTEAFF TGTGCCAGCAGCCCTTACGGAGGGACGACTGAAGCTTTCTTT
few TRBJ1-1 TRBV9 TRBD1 CASGDRPNTEAFF TGTGCCAGCGGGGACAGGCCGAACACTGAAGCTTTCTTT
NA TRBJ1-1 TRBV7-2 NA CARATDMNTEAFF TGTGCCCGCGCCACCGATATGAACACTGAAGCTTTCTTT